This passage covers 24 T cell receptor beta chains from one sample sequenced in a study of radiation and T cells in renal cell carcinoma. Sequenced by immunoSEQ multiplex PCR; TCRdb stores in-frame clones only, minus some. The profile covers 75,000 to 90,000 clones, with roughly nine tenths appearing a single time and approximately 6% taken by the ten largest. Specified time point: blood 4 weeks post-SBRT, at nephrectomy. This sample's treatment: 15 Gy SBRT to primary tumor, nephrectomy 4 weeks later. The sample was blood, taken from a patient whose treatment included radiotherapy and nephrectomy. The receptors derive from an older woman with renal cell carcinoma.

The chain uses TRBV28 and TRBJ2-5, with D tentatively TRBD2 (7 bases). Trimming pared 8 bases from V and 4 bases from J, leaving 20 bases between. Germline V gene sequence: CDR1 MDHEN, CDR2 SYDVKM. The CDR3 has 15 amino acids. CDR3 in amino acids: CASHAQKGGRETQYF. As DNA, the CDR3 is TGTGCCAGCCATGCCCAGAAGGGGGGGCGAGAGACCCAGTACTTC.

The rearrangement uses TRBV5-4 and TRBJ1-1; 7 bases fit TRBD1. J gave up 5 bases and V 1 base, and 11 bases lay outside the gene matches. The germline gives CDR1 SGHNT, CDR2 YYREEE (reference sequence). The CDR3 runs to 16 residues. CDR3 bases: TGTGCCAGCAGCTTGATGAAGGGGGCGACGGTAACTGAAGCTTTCTTT. Its translation is CASSLMKGATVTEAFF.

The chain recombines TRBV13 with TRBJ2-3; 8 bases fit TRBD2. The CDR3 spans 17 residues. The V gene's germline CDR1 is PRHDT and CDR2 FYEKMQ (reference sequence). V lost 5 bases and J lost 2; bases outside the gene matches: 12. The CDR3 region has the DNA TGTGCCAGCAGCCCACAAGGGATAGCGGGACTCACAGATACGCAGTATTTT. Residues: CASSPQGIAGLTDTQYF.

This CDR3 reads CASSERFEQYF. The CDR3 nucleotides are TGTGCCAGCAGTGAAAGATTTGAGCAGTACTTC. This chain uses TRBV6-1 with TRBJ2-7; the D is unclear. V shed 2 bases and J shed 7 bases, with 6 bases lying between them. The CDR3 is 11 amino acids. The V gene's germline CDR1 is MNHNS and CDR2 SASEGT.

This clone came up once. This rearrangement joins TRBV7-2 to TRBJ2-7; D is perhaps TRBD2 (6 bases). This CDR3 region has 13 residues. Germline V gene sequence: CDR1 SGHTA, CDR2 FQGNSA. Trimming stripped 6 bases from V and 3 bases from J, with 12 bases between. This CDR3 is CASRRLGVYEQYF. CDR3 sequence (DNA): TGTGCCAGCAGAAGACTAGGCGTCTACGAGCAGTACTTC.

This CDR3 reads CASSRRGGENEKLFF. CDR3 coding DNA: TGTGCCAGCAGCCGCCGGGGCGGCGAGAATGAAAAACTGTTTTTT. The chain combines TRBV5-4 with TRBJ1-4, with D possibly TRBD1 on 5 matching bases. There are 15 residues in the CDR3. Per the germline V gene, CDR1 is SGHNT and CDR2 is YYREEE (reference sequence). The V end was cut by 4 bases, the J end by 5 bases, with 15 bases between.

The chain joins TRBV4-3 to TRBJ1-1; D possibly corresponds to TRBD1 (6 bases). The CDR3 covers 15 residues. Trimming took off 4 bases at V and 1 base at J, with 13 bases between the two ends. The germline gives CDR1 LGHNA, CDR2 YSLEER. The CDR3 nucleotides read TGCGCCAGCAGCCCGAGGGGCAGGGGGAACACTGAAGCTTTCTTT. This gives the protein CASSPRGRGNTEAFF.

The chain carries TRBV20-1 and TRBJ2-3; D not certain. The V end lost 3 bases, the J end lost 6 bases, and 7 bases lay between the germline ends. From germline, CDR1 is DFQATT and CDR2 SNEGSKA (reference sequence). The CDR3 contains 11 residues. Written as DNA, the CDR3 is TGCAGTGCTAGTGTAGTGGATACGCAGTATTTT. It yields the protein CSASVVDTQYF.

The rearrangement links TRBV9 to TRBJ2-1; D may be TRBD2 (8 bases). V shed 0 bases and J shed 9 bases, with 16 bases lying between them. The germline CDR1 and CDR2 sequences are SGDLS and YYNGEE. The CDR3 has 15 amino acids. The DNA for the CDR3 is TGTGCCAGCAGCGTAGCGGGAGGGGGCTTTAGTGAGCAGTTCTTC. It codes for CASSVAGGGFSEQFF.

V usage is TRBV28 and J usage is TRBJ1-2; D gene uncertain. Germline CDR1 MDHEN, CDR2 SYDVKM. V lost 5 bases, J lost 4 bases, and 11 bases lay in between. This CDR3 is 13 amino acids long. The CDR3 protein is CASSLNGVYGYTF. Here the CDR3 DNA reads TGTGCCAGCAGTCTGAATGGGGTCTATGGCTACACCTTC.

The chain has TRBV10-3 and TRBJ2-3, with D possibly TRBD1 on 5 matching bases. V dropped 6 bases and J dropped 0 bases, with 7 bases sitting between them. This CDR3 region has 13 residues. Per the germline V gene, CDR1 is ENHRY and CDR2 is SYGVKD. The CDR3, as DNA: TGTGCCATCAGCGACAGTAGCACAGATACGCAGTATTTT. Translating gives CAISDSSTDTQYF.

The chain links TRBV28 to TRBJ1-2; D is perhaps TRBD1 (6 bases). CDR3 length: 17 residues. Trimming left V 8 bases short and J 0 bases short, with 22 bases between. Germline V CDR1 and CDR2: MDHEN, SYDVKM. The CDR3 DNA reads TGTGCCAGCGCACTAAACCTTTCCAGGGGAACTAACTATGGCTACACCTTC. It yields the protein CASALNLSRGTNYGYTF.

This chain links TRBV27 with TRBJ1-2; D possibly corresponds to TRBD1 (5 bases). Per the germline V gene, CDR1 is MNHEY and CDR2 is SMNVEV (reference sequence). The ends were cut back, 4 bases at V and 4 bases at J, with 16 bases in the middle. The CDR3 has 15 residues. For the CDR3, the DNA is TGTGCCAGCAGTTCTTCAGGGTTCGTGTTCTATGGCTACACCTTC. Its protein product is CASSSSGFVFYGYTF.

V and J are TRBV11-3 and TRBJ2-2, with TRBD2 matching 8 bases. The CDR3 extends over 16 amino acids. With V trimmed by 5 bases and J by 1 base, 6 bases remained unmatched. Germline V lookup: CDR1 SGHNT, CDR2 YENEEA. The CDR3 bases are TGTGCCAGCAGCCTCTCTGCGGGGGGGAACACCGGGGAGCTGTTTTTT. Residues: CASSLSAGGNTGELFF.

The chain couples TRBV5-1 to TRBJ1-1; 7 positions agree with TRBD1. The CDR3 is made up of 14 amino acids. The V gene end was trimmed by 4 bases and the J gene end by 1 base; junction bases not matched to a gene: 4. Germline-derived CDR1 and CDR2 are SGHRS and YFSETQ. The CDR3 is CASSPTGPNTEAFF. CDR3 DNA sequence: TGCGCCAGCAGCCCGACAGGGCCGAACACTGAAGCTTTCTTT.

This clone was seen a single time. The V call is TRBV7-6, the J call TRBJ2-2, with a tentative D call TRBD2 (5 bases). The CDR3 is 13 amino acids. Trimming took 2 bases from V and 4 from J, leaving 5 bases between them. CDR1 is SGHVS, CDR2 FNYEAQ, per germline. The DNA of the CDR3 is TGTGCCAGCAGCTTACGGGGCACCGGGGAGCTGTTTTTT. This codes for CASSLRGTGELFF.

CDR3 sequence: CASSKNRAPGGKNIQYF. DNA for the CDR3: TGCGCCAGCAGTAAAAACCGGGCCCCCGGCGGCAAAAACATTCAGTACTTC. The chain employs TRBV10-1 and TRBJ2-4, with D hard to call. V gave up 5 bases and J gave up 3 bases, with 20 bases separating them. There are 17 residues in the CDR3. Germline values: CDR1 WNHNN, CDR2 SYGVQD (reference sequence).

The chain links TRBV21-1 to TRBJ2-5. TRBV21-1 is classified as a pseudogene. The CDR3 length is 16 residues. The CDR3 sequence: CASSKVGGTSRETQYF. The CDR3, as DNA: TGTGCCAGCAGCAAAGTAGGCGGGACAAGCAGGGAGACCCAGTACTTC.

The rearrangement joins TRBV5-4 to TRBJ2-5, with a weak D call TRBD2 (6 bases). With the DNA end fitting TRBJ2-7 better, the J assignment may be wrong. Germline loops: CDR1 SGHNT, CDR2 YYREEE (reference sequence). The CDR3 extends over 14 amino acids. The CDR3 loop reads CASSLVGGGYEQYF. In DNA form, the CDR3 reads TGTGCCAGCAGCTTGGTCGGGGGTGGGTACGAGCAGTACTTC.

J is TRBJ1-6 and V is TRBV10-2, with 10 nucleotides matching TRBD1. The trim removed 6 bases at V and 8 bases at J, leaving 10 bases unmatched. The CDR3 is 16 residues long. The V gene's germline CDR1 is WSHSY and CDR2 SAAADI. CDR3 sequence (DNA): TGCGCCAGCAGGGACAGGAGACAGGGGGCTTATTCACCCCTCCACTTT. Amino acid sequence: CASRDRRQGAYSPLHF.

The chain uses TRBV7-2 and TRBJ1-6, with D hard to call. V was clipped by 3 bases and J by 0 bases, with 6 bases between them. This CDR3 is built from 15 residues. Germline values: CDR1 SGHTA, CDR2 FQGNSA. In nucleotides, the CDR3 is TGTGCCAGCAGCTTCGGCCGCTCCTATAATTCACCCCTCCACTTT. This encodes CASSFGRSYNSPLHF.

The rearrangement uses TRBV6-5 and TRBJ1-2; D gene ambiguous. V was clipped by 8 bases and J by 4 bases, with 8 bases between them. Per germline, CDR1 MNHEY and CDR2 SVGAGI. The CDR3 is made up of 11 amino acids. Here the CDR3 DNA reads TGTGCCAGCGCGAATCTCTATGGCTACACCTTC. Protein: CASANLYGYTF.

The chain uses TRBV5-6 and TRBJ1-1; D may be TRBD1 (6 bases). Trimming stripped 0 bases from V and 1 base from J, with 10 bases between. The CDR3 is made up of 15 amino acids. Germline V gene lookup returns CDR1 SGHDT and CDR2 YYEEEE. CDR3 sequence reads: CASSLGGHPNTEAFF. The DNA of the CDR3 is TGTGCCAGCAGCTTGGGGGGACACCCGAACACTGAAGCTTTCTTT.

As for this clone: Its ends do not fully match the called genes, so a read error is possible. This sample includes further DNA sequences coding for the same CDR3. This chain joins TRBV6-1 and TRBJ1-6; D is unresolved. The CDR3 is 15 residues long. The germline V gene encodes CDR1 MNHNS and CDR2 SASEGT. The CDR3 sequence is CASSIGHFYNSPLHF. In nucleotides, the CDR3 is TGCGCCAGCAGTATAGGCCACTTCTATAATTCACCCCTCCACTTT.